The rows below give T cell receptor beta chains drawn from one sample of a study of control samples from healthy donors and cancer patients. TCRdb's table, derived via immunoSEQ multiplex PCR, lists solely in-frame clones and lacks some. The sample includes roughly 120,000 clones, roughly nine tenths seen only once; the top ten take about 40%. The sample taken for sequencing was blood. These receptors came from a man aged 45-65 years in good health. The CDR3 runs from the conserved cysteine through the conserved F or W. The D gene is left open where the match is weak. Some rows have no size entry. The others give once, few or many, or a class for an expanded clone.

size	D	V	J	DNA	CDR3
NA	NA	TRBV5-1	TRBJ2-7	TGCGCCAGCAGCTTGGGTGGACAGTACGAGCAGTACTTC	CASSLGGQYEQYF
NA	NA	TRBV25-1	TRBJ2-1	TGTGCCAGCAGTGAATATGGGCTAGGGCGATCGTCCTACAATGAGCAGTTCTTC	CASSEYGLGRSSYNEQFF
NA	NA	TRBV19	TRBJ1-2	TGTGCCAGTTCTTTGTCGGACAGAAACTATGGCTACACCTTC	CASSLSDRNYGYTF
NA	TRBD2	TRBV7-2	TRBJ2-1	TGTGCCAGCAGCTTGGGTAGCGGGCTCTACAATGAGCAGTTCTTC	CASSLGSGLYNEQFF
NA	NA	TRBV7-9	TRBJ2-7	TGTGCCAGCAGCTTAGGAGGGGGCTACGAGCAGTACTTC	CASSLGGGYEQYF
NA	NA	TRBV5-6	TRBJ2-5	TGTGCCAGCAGTCCTGGGGGGTGGGGGGAGACCCAGTACTTC	CASSPGGWGETQYF
NA	TRBD1	TRBV27	TRBJ2-3	TGTGCCAGCAGTAGAGATTACCGGGACAGCTGGGCTAGCACAGATACGCAGTATTTT	CASSRDYRDSWASTDTQYF
NA	TRBD1	TRBV9	TRBJ2-1	TGTGCCAGCAGCCCCGAGGGACAGGGTGGGAATGAGCAGTTCTTC	CASSPEGQGGNEQFF
NA	TRBD1	TRBV7-2	TRBJ1-6	TGTGCCAGCAGTCGATACGCAGGGGGGGAGAATTCACCCCTCCACTTT	CASSRYAGGENSPLHF
once	NA	TRBV5-1	TRBJ1-1	TGCGCCAGCAGCTTGAGGGAGGTTTGGAACACTGAAGCTTTCTTT	CASSLREVWNTEAFF
few	NA	TRBV20-1	TRBJ2-3	TGCAGTGCAAAGCTAGATACGCAGTATTTT	CSAKLDTQYF
NA	NA	TRBV7-2	TRBJ1-3	TGTGCCAGCAGCTTTCAGGCTCCCGCTGGAGGCACCATATATTTT	CASSFQAPAGGTIYF
NA	TRBD1	TRBV7-9	TRBJ2-7	TGTGCCAGCAGTTTGGGACAGGCTAACTACGAGCAGTACTTC	CASSLGQANYEQYF
NA	NA	TRBV27	TRBJ2-7	TGTGCCAGCAGTTTATCTCCCTACGAGCAGTACTTC	CASSLSPYEQYF
few	TRBD1	TRBV27	TRBJ1-2	TGTGCCAGCAGCTACACGGGACAGCCCTATGGCTACACCTTC	CASSYTGQPYGYTF
many	NA	TRBV7-2	TRBJ2-7	TGTGCCAGCAGCCCTTCCGGGGGCGCGGGGGAGCAGTACTTC	CASSPSGGAGEQYF
NA	NA	TRBV7-6	TRBJ2-3	TGTGCCAGCAGCTTCGGTCCAAGCACAGATACGCAGTATTTT	CASSFGPSTDTQYF
NA	NA	TRBV2	TRBJ1-2	TGTGCCAGCAGCCCGACGGCAGCTAACTATGGCTACACCTTC	CASSPTAANYGYTF
NA	TRBD1	TRBV7-2	TRBJ1-3	TGTGCCAGCAGCCAAGGACAGGGGGCGACTGGAAACACCATATATTTT	CASSQGQGATGNTIYF
NA	NA	TRBV18	TRBJ1-1	TGTGCCAGCTCAACCAGGGCGGAGAACACTGAAGCTTTCTTT	CASSTRAENTEAFF
NA	TRBD2	TRBV6-1	TRBJ2-1	TGTGCCAGCAGTGCCCAGCGGGGCCTTTCCTTTTGGGGGGAGCAGTTCTTC	CASSAQRGLSFWGEQFF
NA	TRBD1	TRBV6-6	TRBJ1-2	TGTGCCAGCGATGGAAGCAGGGGGTATGGCTACACCTTC	CASDGSRGYGYTF
NA	NA	TRBV18	TRBJ1-6	TGTGCCAGCTCACCTTTTCAGGGCAAGAATTCACCCCTCCACTTT	CASSPFQGKNSPLHF
NA	NA	TRBV5-1	TRBJ2-7	TGCGCCAGCAGCTTAGGGACTGCTGGGAGCAGCGAGCAGTACTTC	CASSLGTAGSSEQYF
NA	TRBD1	TRBV19	TRBJ1-3	TGTGCCAGTAACCAGGGACAGGGAAACACCATATATTTT	CASNQGQGNTIYF
NA	NA	TRBV4-1	TRBJ1-1	NA	CASSQDSFGAEQKNTEAFF
NA	NA	TRBV11-2	TRBJ1-4	TGTGCCAGCAGCCCAACATCCGGAAAACTGTTTTTT	CASSPTSGKLFF
NA	NA	TRBV7-9	TRBJ1-2	TGTGCCAGCAGCTTTACAAGTAATGGCTACACCTTC	CASSFTSNGYTF
few	NA	TRBV3-1/TRBV3-2	TRBJ2-2	TGTGCCAGCAGCCCCTCTTTGATAACCGGGGAGCTGTTTTTT	CASSPSLITGELFF
NA	TRBD1	TRBV6-5	TRBJ2-5	TGTGCCAGCAGCGGACAGGGGGCCTACCAAGAGACCCAGTACTTC	CASSGQGAYQETQYF
NA	NA	TRBV12-3/TRBV12-4	TRBJ2-7	TGTGCCAGCAGTTTCGGCCGGTTCTACGAGCAGTACTTC	CASSFGRFYEQYF
NA	NA	TRBV5-1	TRBJ1-1	TGCGCCAGCAGCAGACGTCGGGAGAACACTGAAGCTTTCTTT	CASSRRRENTEAFF
once	TRBD1	TRBV30	TRBJ1-5	TGTGCCTGGAGTGTAAGGAGACAGGGAATCAATCAGCCCCAGCATTTT	CAWSVRRQGINQPQHF
NA	NA	TRBV18	TRBJ1-1	TGTGCCAGCTCACCACGAACAGGGAACACTGAAGCTTTCTTT	CASSPRTGNTEAFF
once	NA	TRBV19	TRBJ1-2	TGTGCCAGTAGGGACTCTCCGGTTGACTATGGCTACACCTTC	CASRDSPVDYGYTF
NA	TRBD1	TRBV6-2/TRBV6-3	TRBJ1-1	TGTGCCAGCAGCCCCAGGGGGTTAAAAGCTTTCTTT	CASSPRGLKAFF
NA	NA	TRBV5-1	TRBJ1-1	TGCGCCAGCAGCTGGGGGACGGATGCAAACACTGAAGCTTTCTTT	CASSWGTDANTEAFF
NA	NA	TRBV5-1	TRBJ2-3	TGCGCCAGCAGCTACGGGGGAGATACGCAGTATTTT	CASSYGGDTQYF
NA	TRBD1	TRBV15	TRBJ2-7	TGTGCCACCAGCAGGGCCAGGGGGACGGGTTACGACGAGCAGTACTTC	CATSRARGTGYDEQYF
NA	NA	TRBV9	TRBJ2-1	TGTGCCAGCAGCTCAGTCGGGGCAAGGAACAATGAGCAGTTCTTC	CASSSVGARNNEQFF
NA	NA	TRBV12-3/TRBV12-4	TRBJ1-5	TGTGCCAGCAGTTTGGGTAGCAATCAGCCCCAGCATTTT	CASSLGSNQPQHF
NA	NA	TRBV10-3	TRBJ2-3	TGTGCCATTCAAAGGGGGACGAGTATGGCAGATACGCAGTATTTT	CAIQRGTSMADTQYF
NA	NA	TRBV24-1	TRBJ1-5	TGTGCCACCAGTGGGCAGTCTAGCAATCAGCCCCAGCATTTT	CATSGQSSNQPQHF
NA	NA	TRBV5-4	TRBJ1-4	TGTGCCAGCAGCATCCTACAGGGTGGGGCAACTAATGAAAAACTGTTTTTT	CASSILQGGATNEKLFF
few	NA	TRBV6-1	TRBJ1-1	TGTGCCAGCAGTGAAGCGAGAGGGACACCTTCACGTTTGAACACTGAAGCTTTCTTT	CASSEARGTPSRLNTEAFF
NA	NA	TRBV9	TRBJ1-1	TGTGCCAGCACCCCCCCAGGGAACACTGAAGCTTTCTTT	CASTPPGNTEAFF
NA	NA	TRBV10-3	TRBJ1-2	TGTGCCATCAGTCGACAGGCGATAGGGGACTATGGCTACACCTTC	CAISRQAIGDYGYTF
NA	NA	TRBV7-2	TRBJ2-1	TGTGCCAGCAGCTTAAGCTACAATGAGCAGTTCTTC	CASSLSYNEQFF
NA	NA	TRBV2	TRBJ1-1	TGTGCCAGCAGTCCTGACAGGACAGAGAACACTGAAGCTTTCTTT	CASSPDRTENTEAFF
NA	TRBD1	TRBV5-1	TRBJ2-5	TGCGCCAGCAGCTGGAGGGACAGGGAAGAGACCCAGTACTTC	CASSWRDREETQYF